The source of this T cell receptor (beta chain) is a study of cytomegalovirus exposure and HLA in healthy donors. Study-wide results and limits: In a later analysis, specific HLA alleles were associated with 15,000 to 20,000 TCR beta sequences at a 0.05 false discovery rate. In presence/absence analyses, roughly uniform sequencing depth across donors was assumed. Researchers reported in a later analysis that a missense DCLRE1C variant was tied to TCR beta V- and J-gene trimming. In a later analysis, TCR association rates varied by HLA locus: DRB1 most, HLA-C fewest.

Germline V gene lookup returns CDR1 LNHNV and CDR2 YYDKDF (reference sequence). The trim removed 2 bases at V and 6 bases at J, leaving 4 bases unmatched. The CDR3 is made up of 14 amino acids. PCR was performed using 60 Vbeta and 13 Jbeta primers. Produced via immunoSEQ multiplex PCR; TCRdb's table is partial and in-frame only. The sample lists roughly 170,000 clones; around 77% were seen once. Worth noting for this clone: Its target is not known.

Sequencing was done on a sample of PBMCs. The TCR was taken from a woman aged 25 to 39 in good health and CMV-seronegative. The J gene is TRBJ2-7, the V gene TRBV15, with 10 bases fitting TRBD1. CDR3 DNA sequence: TGTGCCACCAGCAGAACCAGGACAGGGGGCGAGCAGTACTTC. It codes for CATSRTRTGGEQYF.